The clone carrying this T cell receptor (beta chain) turned up a few times. Its target is unknown. The CDR3 totals 14 residues. CDR1 is SNHLY and CDR2 is FYNNEI in the germline V gene. Trimming stripped 7 bases from V and 7 bases from J, with 16 bases between. Primers used in a second PCR of roughly 7 to 12 cycles were a sample-barcoded 5' primer and a J-beta primer mix. Each cDNA molecule carried a tag from a template-switch adaptor that contained 12 random nucleotides. CDR3-containing paired-end reads numbered at least 2.5 million in each sample. Each CDR3 protein is one row after TCRdb ran MiXCR on the 5' RACE reads. The repertoire has hundreds of thousands of distinct CDR3 sequences, around two fifths of them found once; the top ten carry around 30%. This record belongs to a study of blood T cells in healthy people across ages. Study observations and caveats: Calculation of diversity from one million T cells yielded estimates considered to be underestimates.

The material sequenced was blood. This TCR derives from an elderly man in good health. The genes are TRBV2 and TRBJ1-4; D possibly corresponds to TRBD1 (5 bases). The CDR3 region has the DNA TGTGCCAGCAAAGCAGTAACGGGGGGTGAAAAACTGTTTTTT. Translated: CASKAVTGGEKLFF.